A single T cell receptor (beta chain) is shown here with its context. Its antigen is still unknown. The same CDR3 is also encoded by other DNA sequences in this sample. These data belong to a study of cytomegalovirus exposure and HLA in healthy donors. Study information: Counted in an early data release were about 80 million unique TCRs from HLA-typed donors. Study-level findings and limits: No immune exposure information besides CMV serostatus was available. TCR beta chains numbering under 200 were designated cytomegalovirus-associated. With later analysis, a missense DCLRE1C variant became linked to TCR beta V- and J-gene trimming.

Per germline, CDR1 SGHNT and CDR2 YYREEE (reference sequence). Trimming took 2 bases from V and 0 from J, leaving 18 bases between them. The CDR3 is 18 residues long. The PCR ran on 60 Vbeta and 13 Jbeta primers. Produced via immunoSEQ multiplex PCR; TCRdb's table is partial and in-frame only. The sample includes roughly 240,000 clones, 70% to 90% of them seen just once. Sequenced material: PBMCs. This chain joins TRBV5-4 and TRBJ1-3, with D possibly TRBD1 on 5 matching bases. The receptor's source is a girl aged 2 to 9 in good health and CMV-seronegative. For the CDR3, the DNA is TGTGCCAGCAGCTTTGGTTCCGGGACGGGGGGCTCTGGAAACACCATATATTTT. It is translated as CASSFGSGTGGSGNTIYF.